The source of this T cell receptor beta chain is a study of OX40 agonist ivuxolimab in advanced cancers. Study results and caveats: Dosing at 0.1 to 3.0 mg/kg was accompanied by clonal expansion of CD4+ and CD8+ blood T cells by week 6.

Concerning this clone itself: Its target is not known.

V gave up 11 bases and J gave up 10 bases, with 14 bases separating them. The CDR3 runs to 10 residues. Germline lookup yields CDR1 LNHDA and CDR2 SQIVND (reference sequence). Using immunoSEQ multiplex PCR, the repertoire was profiled, and TCRdb retains in-frame clones only, with some absent. The repertoire has around 11,000 clones, 74% of them found once; the top ten carry 35%. The sampling schedule covered blood at baseline, cycle 4 day 1, and cycle 7 day 1. The sequence was obtained from an adult with an advanced solid tumor such as melanoma, head and neck, liver or kidney cancer. This sample comprised CD4+ or CD8+ T cells sorted from blood, obtained in a trial of the OX40 agonist ivuxolimab. The rearrangement joins TRBV19 to TRBJ1-2; no firm D call. The chain's CDR3 is CASSAGIYTF. CDR3 nucleotides: TGTGCCTCCTCAGCGGGGATCTACACCTTC.